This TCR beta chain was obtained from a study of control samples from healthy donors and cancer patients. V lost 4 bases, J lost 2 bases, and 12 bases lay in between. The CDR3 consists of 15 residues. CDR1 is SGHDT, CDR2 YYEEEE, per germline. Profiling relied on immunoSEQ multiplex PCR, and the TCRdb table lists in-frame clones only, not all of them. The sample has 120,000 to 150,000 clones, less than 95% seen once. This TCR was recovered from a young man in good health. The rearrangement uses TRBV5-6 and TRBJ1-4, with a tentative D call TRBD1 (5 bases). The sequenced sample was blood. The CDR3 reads CASSPVGETNEKLFF. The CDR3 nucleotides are TGTGCCAGCAGCCCGGTAGGGGAGACTAATGAAAAACTGTTTTTT.